This T cell receptor (beta chain) is drawn from a study of T cell repertoires in cytomegalovirus infection. About the study: From public TCR beta signatures came an indication of both CMV infection and matching HLA type. Findings and limits, study-wide: The study found HLA-C-restricted CMV-specific TCR beta clonotypes dominating the ex vivo response.

TCRdb re-called the reads through MiXCR, storing one row per CDR3 protein. The sample lists a few hundred thousand distinct CDR3 sequences; 9.1% were seen once. The sample holds many counts of this clonotype. Antigen unknown. Looked up from germline, CDR1 is SNHLY and CDR2 is FYNNEI. Trimming shortened V by 7 bases and J by 3 bases, and 15 bases separated the two germline ends. The CDR3 is 15 residues long. This chain links TRBV2 with TRBJ2-2; D remains ambiguous. The material sequenced was PBMCs. The receptor was isolated from a human donor in good health (CMV status not recorded). Some clones in this sample may be carry-over from other donors' samples. CDR3 region: CASTPGLEHTGELFF. Here the CDR3 DNA reads TGTGCCAGCACCCCGGGCCTAGAACACACCGGGGAGCTGTTTTTT.